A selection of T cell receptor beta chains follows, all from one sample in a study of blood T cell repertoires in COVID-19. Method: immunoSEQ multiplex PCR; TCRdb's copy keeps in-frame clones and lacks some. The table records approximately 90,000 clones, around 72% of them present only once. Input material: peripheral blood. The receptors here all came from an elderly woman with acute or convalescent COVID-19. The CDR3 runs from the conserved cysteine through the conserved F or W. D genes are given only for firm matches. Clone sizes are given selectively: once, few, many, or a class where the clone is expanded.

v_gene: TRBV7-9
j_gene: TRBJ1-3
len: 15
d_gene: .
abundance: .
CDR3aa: CASSLGGTSGNTIYF
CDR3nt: TGTGCCAGCAGCTTAGGGGGCACCTCTGGAAACACCATATATTTT

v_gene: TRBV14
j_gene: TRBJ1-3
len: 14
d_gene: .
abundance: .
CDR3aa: CASSAGNPGNTIYF
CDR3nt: TGTGCCAGCAGCGCGGGGAATCCTGGAAACACCATATATTTT

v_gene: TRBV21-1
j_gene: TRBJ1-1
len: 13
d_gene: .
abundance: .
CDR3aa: CAGGIERNTEAFF
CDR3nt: TGTGCCGGGGGGATAGAGAGGAACACTGAAGCTTTCTTT

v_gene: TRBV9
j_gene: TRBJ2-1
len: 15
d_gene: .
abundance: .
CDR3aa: CASSVTSGLSNEQFF
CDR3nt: TGTGCCAGCAGCGTTACTTCCGGTCTTTCGAATGAGCAGTTCTTC

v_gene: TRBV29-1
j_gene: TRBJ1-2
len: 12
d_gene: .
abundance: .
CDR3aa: CSVVEEGYGYTF
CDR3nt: TGCAGCGTGGTAGAGGAAGGCTATGGCTACACCTTC

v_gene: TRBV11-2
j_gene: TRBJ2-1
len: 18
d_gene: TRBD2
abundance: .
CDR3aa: CASSSGGSGQSSYNEQFF
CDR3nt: TGTGCCAGCAGCTCCGGGGGGAGTGGGCAGAGCTCCTACAATGAGCAGTTCTTC

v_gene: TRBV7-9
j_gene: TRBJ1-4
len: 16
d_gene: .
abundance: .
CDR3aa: CASSLGSSGTNEKLFF
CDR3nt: TGTGCCAGCAGCTTAGGGTCTTCGGGGACTAATGAAAAACTGTTTTTT

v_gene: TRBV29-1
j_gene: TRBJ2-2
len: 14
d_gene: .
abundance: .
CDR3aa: CSVEVHTNTGELFF
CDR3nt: TGCAGCGTTGAGGTACATACGAACACCGGGGAGCTGTTTTTT

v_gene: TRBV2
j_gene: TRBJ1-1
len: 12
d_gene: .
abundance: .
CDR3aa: CASRQLNTEAFF
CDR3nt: TGTGCCAGTAGACAGCTGAACACTGAAGCTTTCTTT

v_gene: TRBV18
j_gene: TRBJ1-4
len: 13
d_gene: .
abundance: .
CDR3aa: CASSQGEGEKLFF
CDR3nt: TGTGCCAGCTCACAAGGGGAGGGTGAAAAACTGTTTTTT

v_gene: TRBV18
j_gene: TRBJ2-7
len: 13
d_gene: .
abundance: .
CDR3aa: CASSPGRSYEQYF
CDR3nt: TGTGCCAGCTCACCAGGCAGATCCTACGAGCAGTACTTC

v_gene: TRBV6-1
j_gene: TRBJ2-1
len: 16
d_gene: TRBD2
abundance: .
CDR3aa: CASSEARGASYNEQFF
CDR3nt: TGTGCCAGCAGTGAAGCGCGGGGGGCGTCCTACAATGAGCAGTTCTTC

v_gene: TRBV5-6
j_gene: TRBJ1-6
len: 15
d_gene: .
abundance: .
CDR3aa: CASSPPDSGDSPLHF
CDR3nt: TGTGCCAGCAGCCCGCCGGACAGTGGAGATTCACCCCTCCACTTT

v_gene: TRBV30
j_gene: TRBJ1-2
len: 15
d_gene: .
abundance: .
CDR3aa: CAWDGGAFLLYGYTF
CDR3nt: TGTGCCTGGGATGGGGGGGCGTTCCTTCTATATGGCTACACCTTC

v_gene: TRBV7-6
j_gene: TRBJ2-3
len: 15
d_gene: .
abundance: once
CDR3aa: CASSPRGGSTDTQYF
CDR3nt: TGTGCCAGCAGCCCTAGGGGGGGAAGCACAGATACGCAGTATTTT

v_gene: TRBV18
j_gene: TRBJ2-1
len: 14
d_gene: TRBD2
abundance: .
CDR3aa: CASSPPGGANEQFF
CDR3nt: TGTGCCAGCTCACCTCCGGGAGGGGCCAATGAGCAGTTCTTC

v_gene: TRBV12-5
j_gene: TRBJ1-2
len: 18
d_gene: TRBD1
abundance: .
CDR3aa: CASGLWYPETGTFGGYTF
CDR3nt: TGTGCTAGTGGTTTGTGGTACCCCGAGACAGGGACCTTCGGTGGCTACACCTTC

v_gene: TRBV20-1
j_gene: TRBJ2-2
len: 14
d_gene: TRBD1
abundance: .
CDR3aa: CSPSDRENTGELFF
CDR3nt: TGCAGTCCGAGTGACAGGGAAAACACCGGGGAGCTGTTTTTT

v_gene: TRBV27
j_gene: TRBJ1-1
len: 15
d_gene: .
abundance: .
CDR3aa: CASSRKGGVRAEAFF
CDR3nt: TGTGCCAGCAGTCGAAAGGGTGGCGTGAGGGCTGAAGCTTTCTTT

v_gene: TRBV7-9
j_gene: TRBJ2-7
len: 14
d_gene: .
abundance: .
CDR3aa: CASSLVKGGGEQYF
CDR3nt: TGTGCCAGCAGCTTAGTAAAGGGAGGCGGCGAGCAGTACTTC

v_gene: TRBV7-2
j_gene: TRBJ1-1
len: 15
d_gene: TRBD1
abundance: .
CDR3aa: CASSPRDRRETEAFF
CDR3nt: TGTGCCAGCAGCCCACGGGACAGGCGGGAGACTGAAGCTTTCTTT

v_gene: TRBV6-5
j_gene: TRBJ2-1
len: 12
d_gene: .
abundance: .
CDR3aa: CASSLTRDEQFF
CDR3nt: TGTGCCAGCAGTCTAACTCGGGATGAGCAGTTCTTC

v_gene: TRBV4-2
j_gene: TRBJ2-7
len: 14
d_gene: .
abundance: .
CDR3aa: CASSPTVYSYEQYF
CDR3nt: TGTGCCAGCAGCCCCACAGTCTACTCCTACGAGCAGTACTTC

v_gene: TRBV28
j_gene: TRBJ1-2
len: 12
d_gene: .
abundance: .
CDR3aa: CASSLQDYGYTF
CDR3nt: TGTGCCAGCAGTTTACAGGACTATGGCTACACCTTC

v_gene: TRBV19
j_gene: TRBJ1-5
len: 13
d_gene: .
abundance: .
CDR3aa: CASSIPGGQPQHF
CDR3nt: TGTGCCAGTAGTATCCCGGGTGGTCAGCCCCAGCATTTT

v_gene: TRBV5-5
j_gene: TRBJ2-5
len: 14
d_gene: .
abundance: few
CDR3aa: CASSLEEGRETQYF
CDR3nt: TGTGCCAGCAGCTTGGAGGAGGGCCGAGAGACCCAGTACTTC

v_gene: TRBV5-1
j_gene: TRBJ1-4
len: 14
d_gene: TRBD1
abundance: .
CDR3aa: CASSYRGANEKLFF
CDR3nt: TGCGCCAGCAGCTACAGGGGGGCTAATGAAAAACTGTTTTTT

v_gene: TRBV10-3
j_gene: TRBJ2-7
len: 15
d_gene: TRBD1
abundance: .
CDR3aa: CAISEVEQGEYEQYF
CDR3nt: TGTGCCATCAGTGAGGTGGAACAGGGGGAGTACGAGCAGTACTTC

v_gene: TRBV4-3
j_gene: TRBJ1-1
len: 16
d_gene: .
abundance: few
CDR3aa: CASSQDHPGARTEAFF
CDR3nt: TGCGCCAGCAGCCAAGATCACCCAGGGGCCAGGACTGAAGCTTTCTTT

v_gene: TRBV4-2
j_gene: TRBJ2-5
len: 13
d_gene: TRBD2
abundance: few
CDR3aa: CASSEWGGETQYF
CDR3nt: TGTGCCAGCAGCGAGTGGGGGGGGGAGACCCAGTACTTC

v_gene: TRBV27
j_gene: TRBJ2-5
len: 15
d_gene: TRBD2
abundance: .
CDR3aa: CASSLWRGVQETQYF
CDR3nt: TGTGCCAGCAGTTTATGGCGGGGGGTACAAGAGACCCAGTACTTC

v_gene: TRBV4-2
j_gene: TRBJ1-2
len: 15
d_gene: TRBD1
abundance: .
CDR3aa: CASSHGTDRAYGYTF
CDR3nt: TGTGCCAGCAGCCATGGAACTGACAGGGCTTATGGCTACACCTTC

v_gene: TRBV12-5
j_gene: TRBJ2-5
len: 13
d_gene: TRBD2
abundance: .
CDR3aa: CASGPGRTKTQYF
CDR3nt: TGTGCTAGTGGCCCCGGGAGGACGAAGACCCAGTACTTC

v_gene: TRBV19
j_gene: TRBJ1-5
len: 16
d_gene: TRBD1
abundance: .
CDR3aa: CASSTDPTGGYQPQHF
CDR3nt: TGTGCCAGTAGTACCGATCCGACAGGGGGGTATCAGCCCCAGCATTTT

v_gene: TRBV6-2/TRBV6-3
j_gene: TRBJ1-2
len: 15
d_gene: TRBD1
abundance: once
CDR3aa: CASSYSGQPNYGYTF
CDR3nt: TGTGCCAGCAGTTACTCGGGACAGCCTAACTATGGCTACACCTTC

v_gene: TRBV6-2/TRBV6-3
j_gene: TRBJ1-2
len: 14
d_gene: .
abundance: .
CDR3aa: CASSSGRTPYGYTF
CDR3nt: TGTGCCAGCAGTTCCGGGAGGACCCCCTATGGCTACACCTTC

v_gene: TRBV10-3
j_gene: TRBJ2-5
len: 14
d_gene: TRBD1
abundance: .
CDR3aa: CAIRPGTGGETQYF
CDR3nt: TGTGCCATCAGACCCGGGACAGGAGGAGAGACCCAGTACTTC

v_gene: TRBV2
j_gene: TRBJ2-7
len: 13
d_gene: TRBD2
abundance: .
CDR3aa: CASSEQLAGEQYF
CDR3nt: TGTGCCAGCAGTGAGCAGCTAGCGGGGGAGCAGTACTTC

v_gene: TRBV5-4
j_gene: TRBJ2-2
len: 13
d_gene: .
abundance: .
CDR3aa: CASSLRVPGELFF
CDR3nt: TGTGCCAGCAGCTTGCGGGTTCCCGGGGAGCTGTTTTTT

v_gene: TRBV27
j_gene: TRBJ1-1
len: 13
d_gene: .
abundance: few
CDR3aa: CASSLKAGTEAFF
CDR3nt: TGTGCCAGCAGTTTAAAAGCAGGCACTGAAGCTTTCTTT

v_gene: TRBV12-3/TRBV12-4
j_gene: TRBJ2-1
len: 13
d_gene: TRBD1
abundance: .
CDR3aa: CASKNTQGGEQFF
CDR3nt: TGTGCCAGCAAAAATACACAGGGGGGTGAGCAGTTCTTC

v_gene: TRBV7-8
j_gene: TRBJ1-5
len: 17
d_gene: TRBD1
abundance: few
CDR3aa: CASSLAETGRSNQPQHF
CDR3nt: TGTGCCAGCAGCTTAGCGGAGACAGGGAGGAGCAATCAGCCCCAGCATTTT

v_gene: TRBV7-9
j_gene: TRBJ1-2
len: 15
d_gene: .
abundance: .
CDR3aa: CASSLWQGGNYGYTF
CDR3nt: TGTGCCAGCAGCTTATGGCAGGGCGGAAACTATGGCTACACCTTC

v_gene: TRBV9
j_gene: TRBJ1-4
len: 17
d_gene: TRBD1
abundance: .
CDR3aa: CASSAQIPGQENEKLFF
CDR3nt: TGTGCCAGCAGCGCTCAAATCCCGGGACAGGAGAATGAAAAACTGTTTTTT

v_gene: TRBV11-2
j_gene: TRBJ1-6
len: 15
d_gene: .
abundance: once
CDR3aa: CASSNLGGAGSPLHF
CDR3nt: TGTGCCAGCAGCAATTTAGGGGGGGCTGGGTCACCCCTCCACTTT

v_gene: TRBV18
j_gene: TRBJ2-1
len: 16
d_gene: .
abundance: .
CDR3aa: CASSPKAHGTHNEQFF
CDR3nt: TGTGCCAGCTCACCGAAGGCCCACGGGACTCACAATGAGCAGTTCTTC

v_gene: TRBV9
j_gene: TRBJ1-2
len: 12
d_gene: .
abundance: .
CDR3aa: CASSTGLYGYTF
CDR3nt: TGTGCCAGCAGTACGGGTCTCTATGGCTACACCTTC

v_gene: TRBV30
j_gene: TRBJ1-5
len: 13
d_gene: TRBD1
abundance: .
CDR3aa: CACSDRADQPQHF
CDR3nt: TGTGCCTGCTCGGACAGGGCGGATCAGCCCCAGCATTTT

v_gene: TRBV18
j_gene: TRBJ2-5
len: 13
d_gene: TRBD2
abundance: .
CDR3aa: CASSQSGEETQYF
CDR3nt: TGTGCCAGCTCCCAGAGCGGGGAAGAGACCCAGTACTTC

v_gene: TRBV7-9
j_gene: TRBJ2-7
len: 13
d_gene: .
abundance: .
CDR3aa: CASSPGNSYEQYF
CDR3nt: TGTGCCAGCAGCCCGGGAAACTCCTACGAGCAGTACTTC

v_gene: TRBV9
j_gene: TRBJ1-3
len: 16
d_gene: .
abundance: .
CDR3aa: CASSPQGSSSGNTIYF
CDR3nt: TGTGCCAGCAGCCCTCAGGGGTCGAGCTCTGGAAACACCATATATTTT

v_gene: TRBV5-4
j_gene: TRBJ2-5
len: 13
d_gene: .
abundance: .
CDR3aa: CASSLEGQETQYF
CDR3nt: TGTGCCAGCAGCTTGGAGGGGCAAGAGACCCAGTACTTC